Listed here are 9 T cell receptor beta chains from one sample, sequenced in a study of cytomegalovirus exposure and HLA in healthy donors (dated 2017 in TCRdb). The library relied on the immunoSEQ multiplex PCR assay. TCRdb re-hosts the immuneACCESS table, in-frame sequences only. Its copies lack some clones; in the studies checked, an unresolved V gene accounts for under half of them, and the cause for the rest is not known. For this sample the table gives 150,000 to 200,000 clones, of which 80% to 90% were detected only once. About an eighth of the sample comes from the top ten. The sample comprised PBMCs. The receptors stem from a woman aged 25 to 39 in good health and CMV-seropositive.

The chain carries TRBV18 and TRBJ1-5; 8 positions match TRBD1. CDR1 and CDR2 from the germline V gene are KGHSH and LQKENI. Trimming removed 3 bases from V and 8 bases from J; junction bases left unmatched: 3. This CDR3 spans 13 amino acids. CDR3 protein: CASSPGQGEPQHF. As DNA, the CDR3 is TGTGCCAGCTCACCTGGACAGGGAGAGCCCCAGCATTTT.

V usage is TRBV2 and J usage is TRBJ2-2; 13 bases are shared with TRBD2. V shed 9 bases and J 2 bases; nucleotides not matched to a gene: 3. The CDR3 sequence is 15 residues long. Germline V gene sequence: CDR1 SNHLY, CDR2 FYNNEI. CDR3 sequence (DNA): TGTGCCAGAAGGACTAGCGGGAGTAACACCGGGGAGCTGTTTTTT. Amino acids: CARRTSGSNTGELFF.

The rearrangement joins TRBV5-1 to TRBJ2-5; 9 nucleotides match TRBD1. With 7 bases clipped from V and 4 bases from J, the junction kept 11 bases outside the gene matches. CDR1 is SGHRS and CDR2 is YFSETQ in the germline V gene. The CDR3 extends over 15 amino acids. The CDR3 coding sequence is TGCGCCAGCCGGCACAGGGGGCGCGAGGGAGAGACCCAGTACTTC. It yields the protein CASRHRGREGETQYF.

The gene calls are TRBV27 and TRBJ1-4; 9 positions agree with TRBD1. CDR1 MNHEY and CDR2 SMNVEV come from the germline V gene (reference sequence). The ends lost 8 bases at V and 8 bases at J; junction bases unmatched: 6. This CDR3 has 13 amino acids. The CDR3 reads CASSQGAGEKLFF. The CDR3 DNA sequence: TGTGCCAGCTCACAGGGGGCCGGGGAAAAACTGTTTTTT.

The genes are TRBV5-1 and TRBJ2-3; tentative D call: TRBD2 (6 bases). Trimming removed 3 bases from V and 4 bases from J, with 18 bases in between. The germline V gene has CDR1 SGHRS and CDR2 YFSETQ. The CDR3 is 16 amino acids. CDR3 sequence: CASSSRDGGSADTQYF. The DNA for the CDR3 is TGCGCCAGCAGCTCGCGGGATGGGGGAAGCGCAGATACGCAGTATTTT.

The chain is built from TRBV27 and TRBJ2-3, with D perhaps TRBD2 (6 bases). Germline-derived CDR1 and CDR2 are MNHEY and SMNVEV (reference sequence). The CDR3 extends over 17 amino acids. Deletions cut 5 bases from V and 2 bases from J, with 20 bases between. CDR3 bases: TGTGCCAGCAGTCAACCACGGGACTCGAGATTCACAGATACGCAGTATTTT. Its translation is CASSQPRDSRFTDTQYF.

V usage is TRBV2 and J usage is TRBJ1-2; D unclear. CDR3 length: 13 residues. Germline CDR1 SNHLY, CDR2 FYNNEI. V lost 2 bases, J lost 8 bases, and 12 bases lay in between. The CDR3 sequence is CASSERGVQGYTF. The CDR3 region has the DNA TGTGCCAGCAGTGAACGAGGAGTTCAAGGCTACACCTTC.

The CDR3 nucleotides are TGTGCCAGCAGTGAGGGGGACAGGGATGTCAATGAGCAGTTCTTC. Encoded protein: CASSEGDRDVNEQFF. The genes are TRBV6-4 and TRBJ2-1, with 9 nucleotides matching TRBD1. The CDR3 runs to 15 residues. V lost 3 bases, J lost 6 bases, and 6 bases stayed unmatched. Germline CDR1 reads MRHNA; CDR2 reads SNTAGT.

A remark on this clone: The same CDR3 is also encoded by other DNA sequences in this sample. This sequence joins TRBV7-9 and TRBJ2-2; TRBD1 agrees at 7 bases. The germline V gene has CDR1 SEHNR and CDR2 FQNEAQ (reference sequence). The CDR3 runs 14 residues. Losses at the gene ends were 2 bases for V and 5 bases for J; bases not matched to a gene: 2. The DNA of the CDR3 is TGTGCCAGCAGCTTACTACAGGGGACCGGGGAGCTGTTTTTT. This gives the protein CASSLLQGTGELFF.